Presented here are 10 T cell receptor beta chains from one specimen sequenced in a study of blood T cells in healthy people across ages. The use of a sample-barcoded 5' primer and a J-beta primer mix characterized a second PCR of about 7 to 12 cycles. MiXCR, run by TCRdb on the 5' RACE reads, gives a single entry per CDR3 protein. The table records some 1,500,000 distinct CDR3 sequences, approximately 43% of them present only once. Sequenced sample: blood. The receptors were gathered from a woman younger than 35 in good health.

The chain recombines TRBV3-1 with TRBJ2-7; D uncertain. The CDR3 consists of 14 residues. The germline V gene has CDR1 LGHDT and CDR2 YNNKEL (reference sequence). V was cut by 1 base and J by 1 base, with 8 bases left in between. CDR3 nucleotides: TGTGCCAGCAGCCAAGGCATGGGGTCCTACGAGCAGTACTTC. It yields the protein CASSQGMGSYEQYF.

This chain uses TRBV4-3 with TRBJ2-7, with 10 bases aligning to TRBD2. The CDR3 extends over 16 amino acids. V lost 0 bases to trimming and J lost 5 bases; unmatched junction nucleotides: 7. Germline V gives CDR1 LGHNA, CDR2 YSLEER. The CDR3 DNA follows: TGCGCCAGCAGCCAAGAACTAGCGGGAAGGGGACACGAGCAGTACTTC. Protein: CASSQELAGRGHEQYF.

This clonotype has just a few counts. This rearrangement joins TRBV7-6 to TRBJ1-4, with a weak D call TRBD1 (5 bases). Looked up from germline, CDR1 is SGHVS and CDR2 is FNYEAQ. V shed 6 bases and J shed 10 bases, with 12 bases lying between them. CDR3 length: 12 residues. Here the CDR3 reads CASRPRVGKLFF. The CDR3 DNA follows: TGTGCCAGCAGACCCAGGGTGGGAAAACTGTTTTTT.

Comments on this clonotype: One end of the junction is discordant with germline, which a read error may explain. CDR3 sequence reads: CASSPIRGEQFF. DNA of the CDR3: TGTGCCAGCAGCCCCATTCGGGGTGAGCAGTTCTTC. This chain links TRBV4-1 with TRBJ2-1, with D possibly matching TRBD2 (5 bases). CDR1 is MGHRA and CDR2 is YSYEKL in the germline V gene. The CDR3 is 12 residues long.

The chain is built from TRBV7-9 and TRBJ1-5, with D possibly matching TRBD1 (6 bases). The V end was cut by 5 bases, the J end by 0 bases, with 11 bases between. Per germline, CDR1 SEHNR and CDR2 FQNEAQ (reference sequence). The CDR3 runs to 15 residues. Here the CDR3 DNA reads TGTGCCAGCAGCAGGGACACACTTAGCAATCAGCCCCAGCATTTT. This translates into CASSRDTLSNQPQHF.

This clonotype was counted between two and nine times. The chain is built from TRBV7-9 and TRBJ2-1, with 11 bases matching TRBD2. J gave up 4 bases and V 5 bases, and 4 bases lay outside the gene matches. The germline V gene has CDR1 SEHNR and CDR2 FQNEAQ (reference sequence). The CDR3 covers 15 residues. CDR3 sequence (DNA): TGTGCCAGCAGCAAGACTAGCGGGAATTACAATGAGCAGTTCTTC. It is translated as CASSKTSGNYNEQFF. The complete variable domain, with remaining parts taken from reference TRBV7-9 and TRBJ2-1, reads DTGVSQNPRHKITKRGQNVTFRCDPISEHNRLYWYRQTLGQGPEFLTYFQNEAQLEKSRLLSDRFSAERPKGSFSTLEIQRTEQGDSAMYLCASSKTSGNYNEQFFGPGTRLTVL.

The chain uses TRBV7-2 and TRBJ1-3; D gene ambiguous. CDR3 size: 13 residues. V lost 5 bases, J lost 2 bases, and 7 bases lay in between. Germline lookup yields CDR1 SGHTA and CDR2 FQGNSA. This CDR3 reads CASSVTPGNTIYF. As DNA, the CDR3 is TGTGCCAGCAGCGTGACCCCTGGAAACACCATATATTTT.

V is TRBV20-1 and J is TRBJ2-7; D gene unclear. V dropped 0 bases and J dropped 0 bases, with 15 bases sitting between them. In germline, CDR1 is DFQATT, CDR2 SNEGSKA (reference sequence). The CDR3 is made up of 16 amino acids. The CDR3 DNA is TGCAGTGCTAGAGATATAGGCCCTACGGGCTCCTACGAGCAGTACTTC. Amino acid sequence: CSARDIGPTGSYEQYF.

The chain joins TRBV2 to TRBJ1-1; tentatively, D is TRBD1 (5 bases). This CDR3 has 14 residues. The V gene lost 7 bases and the J gene lost 3 bases, with 15 bases spanning the gap. Germline assignment: CDR1 SNHLY and CDR2 FYNNEI. In nucleotides, the CDR3 is TGTGCCAGCAAGGGGCGGGTCCGGGACACTGAAGCTTTCTTT. Residues: CASKGRVRDTEAFF.

The chain combines TRBV20-1 with TRBJ2-7; D perhaps matches TRBD1 (6 bases). There are 13 residues in the CDR3. The germline V and J ends were trimmed by 5 bases and 5 bases, with 16 bases remaining between them. CDR1 DFQATT and CDR2 SNEGSKA come from the germline V gene (reference sequence). In DNA, the CDR3 is TGCAGTGCTCAAAAGGGGGAACTCCACGAGCAGTACTTC. Protein product: CSAQKGELHEQYF.